The source of this T cell receptor (beta chain) is a study of T cells in Graves' hyperthyroidism and ophthalmopathy. Findings and limits, study-wide: Most expanded thyroid clonotypes above 0.001 also appeared in blood. From stable hyperthyroidism, ophthalmopathy was set apart by a 13 V-J model.

From RNA transcripts, TCR beta CDR3 regions were amplified. Researchers ran a first-round RT-PCR on the TCR CDR3 using the HTBI primer set. TCRdb used MiXCR to reprocess the multiplex PCR reads, holding one entry per CDR3 protein. The profile shows about 610,000 distinct CDR3 sequences, roughly 14% of them singletons. Every diagnosis used clinical symptoms, serum thyroxine and TRAb, thyroid ultrasound and orbital computed tomography. Deletions cut 5 bases from V and 7 bases from J, with 15 bases between. The germline CDR1 and CDR2 sequences are MNHNS and SASEGT. The CDR3 is 14 amino acids. Regarding this clonotype: The antigen remains undetermined.

Sequencing was performed on blood. The sequence was collected from a woman aged 40 to 49 with Graves' ophthalmopathy. The gene calls are TRBV6-1 and TRBJ2-4; D is undetermined. The chain's CDR3 is CASSPVSLSNIQYF. DNA of the CDR3: TGTGCCAGCAGTCCAGTTTCGCTATCGAACATTCAGTACTTC.